Each of the 5 T cell receptor beta chains below was sequenced from the same sample in a study of shared clonotypes between healthy human individuals. Generated by immunoSEQ multiplex PCR, the TCRdb table keeps only in-frame clones and is missing some. The table lists some 2.3 million clones, 85% to 95% of them singletons. The sequenced material came from naive CD4+ T cells from PBMCs. Regarding subset: CD45RA+ positively selected. The receptor source for this set is a man aged 18 to 29 in good health. Some clones in this sample may be carry-over from other donors' samples.

Ten or more counts support this clone. The chain carries TRBV27 and TRBJ2-7, with D possibly being TRBD1 (6 bases). Germline V gene sequence: CDR1 MNHEY, CDR2 SMNVEV (reference sequence). Trimming cost V 6 bases and J 0 bases, with 15 bases left between them. The length of the CDR3 is 15 residues. The CDR3 protein is CASRTDRDNSYEQYF. CDR3 DNA sequence: TGTGCCAGCAGGACCGACCGGGACAACTCCTACGAGCAGTACTTC.

The chain carries TRBV30 and TRBJ1-1, with unresolved D. The CDR3 length is 13 residues. CDR1 and CDR2 (germline): GTSNPN, SVGIG (reference sequence). V lost 4 bases to trimming and J lost 4 bases, with 13 bases between them. The CDR3 DNA follows: TGTGCCTGGATAGTGCAGGTCGGCACTGAAGCTTTCTTT. This sequence encodes CAWIVQVGTEAFF.

The chain recombines TRBV11-2 with TRBJ1-3; D is unclear. Looked up from germline, CDR1 is SGHAT and CDR2 is FQNNGV. V lost 1 base and J lost 4, with 8 bases in between. CDR3 length: 14 residues. The CDR3 bases are TGTGCCAGCAGCTTAGTCGGTTTCGGAAACACCATATATTTT. This codes for CASSLVGFGNTIYF.

This sequence joins TRBV7-2 and TRBJ2-7; D is ambiguous. Trimming pared 5 bases from V and 3 bases from J, leaving 8 bases between. Germline loops: CDR1 SGHTA, CDR2 FQGNSA. This CDR3 is 12 amino acids long. CDR3 loop: CASSPPFYEQYF. The DNA of the CDR3 is TGTGCCAGCAGCCCCCCCTTCTACGAGCAGTACTTC.

The chain has TRBV11-1 and TRBJ2-3, with 8 bases that match TRBD1. Germline V gene data show CDR1 as SGHAT and CDR2 as FQDESV (reference sequence). The ends lost 5 bases at V and 3 bases at J; junction bases unmatched: 10. The CDR3 has 16 residues. For the CDR3, the DNA is TGTGCCAGCAGCCCATCCCCGCAGGGGGCAACAGATACGCAGTATTTT. Amino acid sequence: CASSPSPQGATDTQYF. Drawing the rest from reference TRBV11-1 and TRBJ2-3, the complete variable domain is EAEVAQSPRYKITEKSQAVAFWCDPISGHATLYWYRQILGQGPELLVQFQDESVVDDSQLPKDRFSAERLKGVDSTLKIQPAELGDSAMYLCASSPSPQGATDTQYFGPGTRLTVL.